The 28 T cell receptor beta chains listed next were all sequenced from one sample in a study of early T cells in non-severe SARS-CoV-2 infection. From the 5' RACE reads, TCRdb called clonotypes with MiXCR, one entry per CDR3 protein. Of 95,000 to 110,000 distinct CDR3 sequences listed, around 10% were seen once; the top ten hold roughly 7.1%. Material for sequencing was whole blood. Receptors originate from an adult who was a healthcare worker with PCR-confirmed SARS-CoV-2 infection or an uninfected control (not recorded which).

Note on this clonotype: A much larger clone differs from this one at a single base, so this may be a read error. The genes are TRBV28 and TRBJ1-1, with D unresolved. The CDR3 has 12 residues. Germline V gene sequence: CDR1 MDHEN, CDR2 SYDVKM. The V gene lost 8 bases and the J gene lost 0 bases, with 7 bases spanning the gap. The CDR3 spells CASDILNTEAFF. The CDR3 nucleotides are TGTGCCAGCGACATTTTGAACACTGAAGCTTTCTTT. Drawing the rest from reference TRBV28 and TRBJ1-1, the complete variable domain is DVKVTQSSRYLVKRTGEKVFLECVQDMDHENMFWYRQDPGLGLRLIYFSYDVKMKEKGDIPEGYSVSREKKERFSLILESASTNQTSMYLCASDILNTEAFFGQGTRLTVV.

This chain uses TRBV20-1 with TRBJ1-4, with unresolved D. V gave up 0 bases and J gave up 8 bases, with 10 bases separating them. Germline V gene lookup returns CDR1 DFQATT and CDR2 SNEGSKA (reference sequence). This CDR3 has 13 residues. DNA for the CDR3: TGCAGTGCTAGAGAGATCCCCCCCGAAAAACTGTTTTTT. Translating it yields CSAREIPPEKLFF.

This clonotype was seen more than once but under ten times. The V gene is TRBV28, the J gene TRBJ2-6; D remains unclear. Germline loops: CDR1 MDHEN, CDR2 SYDVKM. With 6 bases removed from V and 0 bases from J, the gap between germline ends came to 12 bases. This CDR3 comprises 16 residues. Here the CDR3 reads CASRSSLISGANVLTF. The CDR3 DNA reads TGTGCCAGCAGGAGCTCCCTGATCTCTGGGGCCAACGTCCTGACTTTC. Combining the CDR3 with reference TRBV28 and TRBJ2-6 gives the whole variable domain DVKVTQSSRYLVKRTGEKVFLECVQDMDHENMFWYRQDPGLGLRLIYFSYDVKMKEKGDIPEGYSVSREKKERFSLILESASTNQTSMYLCASRSSLISGANVLTFGAGSRLTVL.

There are many counts of this clonotype. The gene calls are TRBV20-1 and TRBJ2-7; 8 bases match TRBD1. With 1 base clipped from V and 1 base from J, the junction kept 6 bases outside the gene matches. The CDR3 consists of 15 residues. Looked up from germline, CDR1 is DFQATT and CDR2 is SNEGSKA (reference sequence). This chain's CDR3 is CSARALDRASYEQYF. The CDR3 bases are TGCAGTGCTAGAGCGCTGGACAGGGCATCCTACGAGCAGTACTTC.

There are a few counts of this clonotype. The chain uses TRBV20-1 and TRBJ2-3; possibly TRBD2 for D (5 bases). CDR1 and CDR2 (germline): DFQATT, SNEGSKA (reference sequence). The CDR3 loop spans 11 amino acids. The ends were cut back, 5 bases at V and 13 bases at J, with 16 bases in the middle. The CDR3 loop reads CSASGISGKYF. CDR3 bases: TGCAGTGCTTCGGGAATCAGCGGCAAGTATTTT.

For this clonotype: A much larger clone lies one base from this, so it may be a read error. The chain uses TRBV20-1 and TRBJ2-1; 11 bases agree with TRBD2. The CDR3 has 13 residues. Germline V gene lookup returns CDR1 DFQATT and CDR2 SNEGSKA (reference sequence). V shed 4 bases, J shed 8 bases, and the junction held 4 bases outside the gene matches. This CDR3 reads CSANASGRYEQFF. The CDR3, as DNA: TGCAGTGCTAATGCTAGCGGGAGGTATGAGCAGTTCTTC.

This clonotype was seen ten or more times. This chain uses TRBV5-5 with TRBJ2-2; 7 bases are shared with TRBD1. The V gene end was trimmed by 4 bases and the J gene end by 7 bases; junction bases not matched to a gene: 22. Germline CDR1 reads SGHKS; CDR2 reads YYEKEE (reference sequence). CDR3 size: 19 residues. CDR3 sequence: CASSPSSIVTGLYVGELFF. The CDR3 DNA follows: TGTGCCAGCAGCCCTTCCTCCATTGTGACAGGGTTGTACGTCGGGGAGCTGTTTTTT.

This clonotype was detected many times. The CDR3 here is CASSPRRGVGLPGYGYTF. The CDR3 DNA follows: TGTGCCAGCTCACCACGTCGGGGCGTCGGCCTCCCGGGGTATGGCTACACCTTC. This rearrangement joins TRBV18 to TRBJ1-2, with a weak D call TRBD1 (5 bases). Germline V gene sequence: CDR1 KGHSH, CDR2 LQKENI. The CDR3 has 18 residues. Trimming pared 1 base from V and 5 bases from J, leaving 23 bases between. Filled out from reference TRBV18 and TRBJ1-2, the complete variable domain reads NAGVMQNPRHLVRRRGQEARLRCSPMKGHSHVYWYRQLPEEGLKFMVYLQKENIIDESGMPKERFSAEFPKEGPSILRIQQVVRGDSAAYFCASSPRRGVGLPGYGYTFGSGTRLTVV.

The CDR3 is CASRVTGTYGYTF. The CDR3 DNA is TGTGCCAGCAGGGTCACAGGGACCTATGGCTACACCTTC. The V gene is TRBV28, the J gene TRBJ1-2, with D possibly being TRBD1 (6 bases). CDR3 size: 13 residues. Per germline, CDR1 MDHEN and CDR2 SYDVKM. Trimming removed 6 bases from V and 4 bases from J, with 12 bases in between.

Ten or more counts support this clonotype. This chain uses TRBV11-2 with TRBJ2-5; weak D call: TRBD2 (5 bases). The CDR3 covers 14 residues. Trimming removed 6 bases from V and 3 bases from J, with 14 bases in between. Germline CDR1 SGHAT, CDR2 FQNNGV. CDR3 amino acids: CASSPNRGKETQYF. The CDR3 DNA sequence: TGTGCCAGCAGTCCAAACCGGGGAAAAGAGACCCAGTACTTC.

The rearrangement links TRBV7-9 to TRBJ2-3; 7 nucleotides agree with TRBD2. V was clipped by 2 bases and J by 2 bases; unmatched bases: 4. The CDR3 has 15 residues. The germline CDR1 and CDR2 sequences are SEHNR and FQNEAQ (reference sequence). For the CDR3, the DNA is TGTGCCAGCAGCTTAACGGGAGGCCCCACAGATACGCAGTATTTT. Encoded protein: CASSLTGGPTDTQYF.

The chain uses TRBV20-1 and TRBJ2-4, with TRBD1 matching 7 bases. V was pared by 5 bases and J by 4 bases, with 2 bases of the junction left unmatched. The CDR3 has 12 amino acids. Germline-derived CDR1 and CDR2 are DFQATT and SNEGSKA (reference sequence). CDR3 sequence: CSARDSKNIQYF. CDR3 bases: TGCAGTGCTCGGGACAGTAAAAACATTCAGTACTTC.

This clonotype was observed a handful of times. The chain links TRBV7-9 to TRBJ2-5; tentatively, D is TRBD1 or TRBD2 (5 bases each). The germline CDR1 and CDR2 sequences are SEHNR and FQNEAQ (reference sequence). Trimming took off 6 bases at V and 7 bases at J, with 18 bases between the two ends. This CDR3 is built from 14 residues. The CDR3 reads CASRPAGTWGTQYF. Here the CDR3 DNA reads TGTGCCAGCAGACCCGCCGGGACCTGGGGGACCCAGTACTTC.

Ten or more counts support this clonotype. The chain has TRBV24-1 and TRBJ2-1; 7 nucleotides agree with TRBD1. CDR1 and CDR2 (germline): KGHDR, SFDVKD. The CDR3 loop spans 13 amino acids. V lost 8 bases, J lost 10 bases, and 10 bases stayed unmatched. The CDR3 DNA reads TGTGCCACCAACGACAGGGCAGTGGGGGAGCAGTTCTTC. Protein: CATNDRAVGEQFF.

This clonotype was counted many times. V usage is TRBV10-3 and J usage is TRBJ2-7; perhaps D is TRBD1 or TRBD2 (5 bases each). The CDR3 has 15 amino acids. Germline CDR1 ENHRY, CDR2 SYGVKD. Trimming removed 4 bases at V and 3 bases at J, with 16 bases between. The CDR3 reads CAISGGDGKNYEQYF. DNA for the CDR3: TGTGCCATCAGTGGGGGCGACGGGAAGAACTACGAGCAGTACTTC.

This clonotype was observed many times. The genes are TRBV12-3 or TRBV12-4 and TRBJ2-3; D might be TRBD2 (6 bases). V lost 6 bases, J lost 3 bases, and 19 bases lay in between. There are 16 residues in the CDR3. The CDR3 spells CASSPLGSGPTDTQYF. In DNA form, the CDR3 reads TGTGCCAGCAGCCCTTTAGGTAGCGGACCTACAGATACGCAGTATTTT.

This chain joins TRBV12-3 or TRBV12-4 and TRBJ2-2, with TRBD1 identical over 7 bases. The CDR3 loop spans 15 amino acids. The V gene end was trimmed by 10 bases and the J gene end by 7 bases; junction bases not matched to a gene: 15. CDR3 nucleotides: TGTGCCAACAGCTGGACCAACAGGGGATACGGGGAGCTGTTTTTT. It encodes CANSWTNRGYGELFF.

This clonotype was counted only a few times. The chain links TRBV10-1 to TRBJ2-2, with unresolved D. Trimming cost V 3 bases and J 4 bases, with 9 bases left between them. Germline V gene lookup returns CDR1 WNHNN and CDR2 SYGVQD (reference sequence). There are 14 residues in the CDR3. Written as DNA, the CDR3 is TGCGCCAGCAGTGACCCTTCATCCACCGGGGAGCTGTTTTTT. This translates into CASSDPSSTGELFF.

There are many counts of this clonotype. The chain links TRBV13 to TRBJ2-3; perhaps TRBD2 as D (6 bases). The CDR3 totals 15 residues. V lost 5 bases, J lost 5 bases, and 17 bases lay in between. CDR1 is PRHDT and CDR2 is FYEKMQ in the germline V gene (reference sequence). CDR3: CASSEKPGVGDTQYF. The DNA of the CDR3 is TGTGCCAGCAGCGAAAAGCCGGGAGTGGGAGATACGCAGTATTTT.

In this sample, this clonotype turned up many times. The chain carries TRBV4-1 and TRBJ2-1; D ambiguous. Trimming pared 2 bases from V and 15 bases from J, leaving 11 bases between. The CDR3 contains 11 residues. CDR1 MGHRA and CDR2 YSYEKL come from the germline V gene. DNA of the CDR3: TGCGCCAGCAGCCAAAACGGAATGTCGTTCTTC. Its protein is CASSQNGMSFF.

This clonotype was recorded at least ten times. The chain links TRBV4-3 to TRBJ2-1; D is ambiguous. Germline V gene lookup returns CDR1 LGHNA and CDR2 YSLEER. The CDR3 consists of 12 residues. V dropped 2 bases and J dropped 4 bases, with 3 bases sitting between them. This CDR3 reads CASSQSYNEQFF. The CDR3 nucleotides read TGCGCCAGCAGCCAAAGTTACAATGAGCAGTTCTTC.

This clonotype was found many times. The chain employs TRBV5-6 and TRBJ2-7, with D perhaps assigned TRBD1 or TRBD2 (5 bases each). The germline V and J ends were trimmed by 7 bases and 3 bases, with 14 bases remaining between them. CDR1 SGHDT and CDR2 YYEEEE come from the germline V gene. This CDR3 comprises 13 residues. This chain's CDR3 is CASLGLRGYEQYF. CDR3 DNA: TGTGCCAGCCTGGGGCTTCGGGGCTACGAGCAGTACTTC.

Many counts were recorded for this clonotype. The rearrangement links TRBV5-1 to TRBJ2-1; TRBD1 agrees at 9 bases. The trim removed 6 bases at V and 5 bases at J, leaving 6 bases unmatched. Germline loops: CDR1 SGHRS, CDR2 YFSETQ. The CDR3 spans 14 residues. The CDR3 protein is CASKIQGADNEQFF. In DNA, the CDR3 is TGCGCCAGCAAGATACAGGGGGCTGACAATGAGCAGTTCTTC.

This chain uses TRBV11-2 with TRBJ2-7; 8 bases line up with TRBD2. The V segment lost 1 base and the J segment 4 bases; nucleotides outside the gene matches: 6. Germline CDR1 reads SGHAT; CDR2 reads FQNNGV. The CDR3 is 15 residues long. In DNA form, the CDR3 reads TGTGCCAGCAGCTTAGCAGCGGGAGTGGGATACGAGCAGTACTTC. This sequence encodes CASSLAAGVGYEQYF.

This clonotype was detected only a few times. J is TRBJ2-1 and V is TRBV7-8; no reliable D call. Trimming took off 2 bases at V and 5 bases at J, with 13 bases between the two ends. The CDR3 covers 15 residues. The germline gives CDR1 SGHVS, CDR2 FQNEAQ. This CDR3 is CASSLRGCCDNEQFF. The DNA of the CDR3 is TGTGCCAGCAGCTTACGCGGATGCTGCGACAATGAGCAGTTCTTC.

This clonotype was recorded at least ten times. The CDR3 region is CSASWPSGRETQYF. The CDR3, as DNA: TGCAGTGCTAGTTGGCCTAGCGGGAGGGAGACCCAGTACTTC. This chain links TRBV20-1 with TRBJ2-5, with 11 bases lining up with TRBD2. V was clipped by 3 bases and J by 5 bases; unmatched bases: 5. The CDR3 sequence is 14 residues long. Germline V CDR1 and CDR2: DFQATT, SNEGSKA (reference sequence).

The V and J genes are TRBV6-1 and TRBJ1-5; D gene uncertain. The CDR3 spans 13 residues. The V and J ends lost 8 bases and 6 bases respectively, with 14 bases between them. CDR1 and CDR2 from the germline V gene are MNHNS and SASEGT. The CDR3 sequence is CASGGLGSQPQHF. CDR3 sequence (DNA): TGTGCCAGCGGAGGGTTAGGGAGTCAGCCCCAGCATTTT.

The genes are TRBV28 and TRBJ1-4, with no clear D. Germline V gives CDR1 MDHEN, CDR2 SYDVKM. V lost 5 bases, J lost 2 bases, and 9 bases lay in between. This CDR3 contains 14 residues. The DNA of the CDR3 is TGTGCCAGCAGTCCCCCGGGGACTAATGAAAAACTGTTTTTT. Translated: CASSPPGTNEKLFF.